The 16 T cell receptor beta chains presented below share a single source sample, sequenced in a study of T cells after yellow fever vaccination. TCRdb re-analysed the 5' RACE reads in MiXCR, keeping a single row per CDR3 protein. The table records a few hundred thousand distinct CDR3 sequences, roughly 5.2% of them present only once. The sequencing here drew on CD4+ T cells sorted from PBMCs, taken on the day of the yellow fever booster vaccination. These receptors were collected from a man in his late teens or twenties who received the YFV17D yellow fever vaccine.

There are a few counts of this clonotype. CDR3 protein: CASSYRGLQPQHF. CDR3 DNA: TGTGCCAGCAGTTACAGGGGGCTTCAGCCCCAGCATTTT. The chain couples TRBV6-2 or TRBV6-3 to TRBJ1-5; TRBD1 matches at 7 bases. V dropped 2 bases and J dropped 6; count of bases not matched to a gene: 1. CDR1 and CDR2 from the germline V gene are MNHEY and SVGEGT. The CDR3 runs to 13 residues.

This clonotype has only a few counts. The chain is built from TRBV20-1 and TRBJ1-4, with D possibly being TRBD1 (6 bases). CDR1 DFQATT and CDR2 SNEGSKA come from the germline V gene (reference sequence). V lost 6 bases to trimming and J lost 3 bases, with 11 bases between them. This CDR3 contains 13 residues. The CDR3 DNA is TGCAGTGCGCTACAGGGCCCTAATGAAAAACTGTTTTTT. It codes for CSALQGPNEKLFF.

The rearrangement uses TRBV20-1 and TRBJ2-1, with TRBD2 matching over 12 bases. The length of the CDR3 is 14 residues. The V gene's germline CDR1 is DFQATT and CDR2 SNEGSKA (reference sequence). The junction had 3 bases not matched to a gene; V was cut back by 5 bases and J by 4 bases. The CDR3 DNA follows: TGCAGTGCTGGACTAGCGGGGATATACAATGAGCAGTTCTTC. Residues: CSAGLAGIYNEQFF.

This clonotype was seen repeatedly, ten times or more. The chain couples TRBV5-1 to TRBJ2-3; D is possibly TRBD2 (7 bases). The CDR3 length is 14 residues. Germline loops: CDR1 SGHRS, CDR2 YFSETQ. Trimming pared 2 bases from V and 5 bases from J, leaving 12 bases between. The CDR3 loop is CASSLGGAQDTQYF. Written as DNA, the CDR3 is TGCGCCAGCAGCTTAGGGGGGGCCCAAGATACGCAGTATTTT.

This clonotype has only a few counts. This chain links TRBV20-1 with TRBJ1-5, with D unclear. The CDR3 runs to 15 residues. V lost 2 bases, J lost 0 bases, and 11 bases lay in between. The germline V gene has CDR1 DFQATT and CDR2 SNEGSKA (reference sequence). CDR3 sequence (DNA): TGCAGTGCTAGATTCTCGGGCCTTAGCAATCAGCCCCAGCATTTT. Amino acids: CSARFSGLSNQPQHF.

Turning to this clonotype: At one end the junction does not follow the germline gene, possibly because of a read error. The chain employs TRBV12-3 or TRBV12-4 and TRBJ2-3; 10 bases match TRBD2. The CDR3 is made up of 18 amino acids. The DNA for the CDR3 is TGTGCCAGCAGTCTAGCTTTCGAGCGGGGGGGCTCCGCAGATACGCAGTATTTT. This codes for CASSLAFERGGSADTQYF.

This clonotype was recorded a few times. The V call is TRBV20-1, the J call TRBJ2-1; D is perhaps TRBD1 (5 bases). Trimming removed 1 base from V and 9 bases from J, with 22 bases in between. Per germline, CDR1 DFQATT and CDR2 SNEGSKA (reference sequence). CDR3 size: 16 residues. This CDR3 reads CSARGALDKPMAEQFF. CDR3 sequence (DNA): TGCAGTGCTAGAGGGGCGTTGGACAAACCGATGGCTGAGCAGTTCTTC.

This clonotype has just a few counts. The gene calls are TRBV20-1 and TRBJ2-1, with 9 bases fitting TRBD2. Germline V gene data show CDR1 as DFQATT and CDR2 as SNEGSKA (reference sequence). CDR3 size: 17 residues. Losses at the gene ends were 3 bases for V and 6 bases for J; bases not matched to a gene: 15. For the CDR3, the DNA is TGCAGTGCTAGCGGGCTAGCGGGGACCACCGGGGGCAATGAGCAGTTCTTC. Protein: CSASGLAGTTGGNEQFF.

This clonotype was detected ten times or more. The J gene is TRBJ1-1, the V gene TRBV10-3; D might be TRBD1 (5 bases). This CDR3 comprises 13 residues. Trimming pared 6 bases from V and 1 base from J, leaving 9 bases between. Germline CDR1 reads ENHRY; CDR2 reads SYGVKD. In DNA, the CDR3 is TGTGCCATCAGCCGGGGCCCGAACACTGAAGCTTTCTTT. Translated: CAISRGPNTEAFF.

There are a few counts of this clonotype. The chain uses TRBV6-5 and TRBJ2-7; TRBD1 matches 8 bases. The length of the CDR3 is 17 residues. The ends lost 5 bases at V and 2 bases at J; junction bases unmatched: 14. The V gene's germline CDR1 is MNHEY and CDR2 SVGAGI. The CDR3 region is CASSNRTGRLLPYEQYF. The CDR3 DNA follows: TGTGCCAGCAGTAACAGGACAGGGCGGTTACTCCCCTACGAGCAGTACTTC.

This clonotype was counted a few times. The genes are TRBV12-3 or TRBV12-4 and TRBJ1-5, with D possibly TRBD1 on 5 matching bases. The length of the CDR3 is 15 residues. Trimming took 5 bases from V and 0 from J, leaving 11 bases between them. CDR3 nucleotides: TGTGCCAGCAGTCCCAGGCAGGGTAGCAATCAGCCCCAGCATTTT. It yields the protein CASSPRQGSNQPQHF.

This clonotype has a handful of counts. The chain couples TRBV12-5 to TRBJ2-5; D remains ambiguous. The V gene lost 3 bases and the J gene lost 5 bases, with 10 bases spanning the gap. Germline assignment: CDR1 LGHNT and CDR2 FRNRAP. The CDR3 sequence is 13 residues long. CDR3 in amino acids: CASGLGHVETQYF. CDR3 sequence (DNA): TGTGCTAGTGGTTTAGGGCACGTCGAGACCCAGTACTTC.

The chain links TRBV7-6 to TRBJ2-2; maybe TRBD1 (6 bases). The CDR3 runs to 16 residues. CDR1 and CDR2 (germline): SGHVS, FNYEAQ. Trimming removed 5 bases from V and 0 bases from J, with 13 bases in between. The DNA of the CDR3 is TGTGCCAGCAGCCCACTCGGGACACCGAACACCGGGGAGCTGTTTTTT. The encoded protein is CASSPLGTPNTGELFF.

The CDR3 nucleotides are TGTGCCTGGACCCAAGGGGGGGCTAGCACAGATACGCAGTATTTT. It specifies CAWTQGGASTDTQYF. The V gene is TRBV30, the J gene TRBJ2-3; perhaps TRBD2 as D (7 bases). CDR3 length: 15 residues. The V end lost 4 bases, the J end lost 0 bases, and 14 bases lay between the germline ends. Germline values: CDR1 GTSNPN, CDR2 SVGIG (reference sequence).

This clonotype was seen a handful of times. The chain employs TRBV7-7 and TRBJ2-5; no clear D. CDR1 is SSHAT, CDR2 FNYEAQ, per germline (reference sequence). The CDR3 runs to 13 residues. The ends were cut back, 4 bases at V and 2 bases at J, with 8 bases in the middle. This CDR3 is CASSSLQQETQYF. The CDR3 DNA reads TGTGCCAGCAGCTCCTTACAGCAAGAGACCCAGTACTTC. Together with reference TRBV7-7 and TRBJ2-5, the CDR3 gives the full variable domain: GAGVSQSPRYKVTKRGQDVTLRCDPISSHATLYWYQQALGQGPEFLTYFNYEAQPDKSGLPSDRFSAERPEGSISTLTIQRTEQRDSAMYRCASSSLQQETQYFGPGTRLLVL.

This rearrangement joins TRBV20-1 to TRBJ2-3, with TRBD1 matching over 11 bases. CDR1 and CDR2 (germline): DFQATT, SNEGSKA (reference sequence). This CDR3 spans 14 amino acids. Losses at the gene ends were 4 bases for V and 3 bases for J; bases not matched to a gene: 3. The CDR3 DNA is TGCAGTGCTATCCGGGACAGGGGGACAGATACGCAGTATTTT. It encodes CSAIRDRGTDTQYF.